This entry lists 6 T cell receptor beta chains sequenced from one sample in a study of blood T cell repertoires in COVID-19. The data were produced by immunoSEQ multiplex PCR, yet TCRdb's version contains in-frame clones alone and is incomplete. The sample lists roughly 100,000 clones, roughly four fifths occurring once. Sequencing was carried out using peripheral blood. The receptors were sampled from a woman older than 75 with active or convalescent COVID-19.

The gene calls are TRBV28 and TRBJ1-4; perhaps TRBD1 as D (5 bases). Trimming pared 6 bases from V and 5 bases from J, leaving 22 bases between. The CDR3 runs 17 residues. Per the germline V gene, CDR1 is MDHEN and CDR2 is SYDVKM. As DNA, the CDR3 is TGTGCCAGCAGCCCGACCGGGCTTAGGGGTCCCAATGAAAAACTGTTTTTT. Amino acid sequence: CASSPTGLRGPNEKLFF.

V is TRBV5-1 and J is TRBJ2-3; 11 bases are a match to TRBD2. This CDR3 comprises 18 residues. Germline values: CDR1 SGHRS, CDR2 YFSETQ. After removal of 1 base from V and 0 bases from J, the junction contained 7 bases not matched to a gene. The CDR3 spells CASSLRASGGSSTDTQYF. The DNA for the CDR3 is TGCGCCAGCAGCTTGAGGGCTAGCGGGGGGTCCAGCACAGATACGCAGTATTTT.

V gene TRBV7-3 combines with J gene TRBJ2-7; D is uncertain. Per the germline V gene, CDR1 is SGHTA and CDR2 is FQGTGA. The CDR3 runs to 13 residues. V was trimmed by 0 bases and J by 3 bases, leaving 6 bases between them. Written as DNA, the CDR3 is TGTGCCAGCAGCTTAACAATGAGCTACGAGCAGTACTTC. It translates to CASSLTMSYEQYF.

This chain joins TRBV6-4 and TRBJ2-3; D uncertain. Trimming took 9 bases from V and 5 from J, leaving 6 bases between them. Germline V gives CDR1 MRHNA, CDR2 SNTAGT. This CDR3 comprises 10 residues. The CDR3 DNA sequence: TGTGCCAGATTCCAAGATACGCAGTATTTT. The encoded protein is CARFQDTQYF.

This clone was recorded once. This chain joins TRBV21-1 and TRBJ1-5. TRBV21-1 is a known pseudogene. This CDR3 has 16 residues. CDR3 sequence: CASSKRGGGSYQPQHF. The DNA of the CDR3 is TGTGCCAGCAGCAAACGTGGTGGGGGGTCATATCAGCCCCAGCATTTT.

CDR3 nucleotide sequence: TGTGCCAGCAGCTTGGACAGCGGGGGCCCCCCCGGGCAGTTCTTC. Its translation: CASSLDSGGPPGQFF. This chain joins TRBV5-5 and TRBJ2-1; 8 nucleotides match TRBD2. The germline V gene encodes CDR1 SGHKS and CDR2 YYEKEE (reference sequence). The CDR3 loop spans 15 amino acids. Trimming at V came to 0 bases and at J to 12 bases, leaving 11 bases not matched to a gene.